The subject of this entry is one T cell receptor beta chain. Its cognate antigen is unknown. This specimen includes other DNA sequences encoding the same CDR3. This record comes from a study of shared clonotypes between healthy human individuals. Overall study: Every donor yielded three CD4 naive, three CD4 memory, two CD8 naive and one CD8 memory plate.

The V gene lost 8 bases and the J gene lost 3 bases, with 8 bases spanning the gap. Germline values: CDR1 MNHNS, CDR2 SASEGT. The CDR3 sequence is 11 residues long. Assay: immunoSEQ multiplex PCR; the TCRdb copy retains only in-frame clones and omits some. This table holds about 2.3 million clones, 85% to 95% found once. The study enrolled healthy HIV-negative adults without recent acute infections or vaccinations as donors. Study-level points and caveats: Clonotypes which were not shared had lower generation probabilities than clonotypes that all four donors shared. Collection of samples was limited to blood; tissue repertoires likely differ.

This sequence joins TRBV6-1 and TRBJ2-7; no clear D. The sample consisted of naive CD4+ T cells from PBMCs. Subset of the sample: CD45RA+ positively selected. The sequence derives from a man in his late teens or twenties in good health. Some clones in this sample may be carry-over from other donors' samples. CDR3 in amino acids: CASRGSYEQYF. The CDR3 nucleotides are TGTGCCAGCCGCGGCAGCTACGAGCAGTACTTC.